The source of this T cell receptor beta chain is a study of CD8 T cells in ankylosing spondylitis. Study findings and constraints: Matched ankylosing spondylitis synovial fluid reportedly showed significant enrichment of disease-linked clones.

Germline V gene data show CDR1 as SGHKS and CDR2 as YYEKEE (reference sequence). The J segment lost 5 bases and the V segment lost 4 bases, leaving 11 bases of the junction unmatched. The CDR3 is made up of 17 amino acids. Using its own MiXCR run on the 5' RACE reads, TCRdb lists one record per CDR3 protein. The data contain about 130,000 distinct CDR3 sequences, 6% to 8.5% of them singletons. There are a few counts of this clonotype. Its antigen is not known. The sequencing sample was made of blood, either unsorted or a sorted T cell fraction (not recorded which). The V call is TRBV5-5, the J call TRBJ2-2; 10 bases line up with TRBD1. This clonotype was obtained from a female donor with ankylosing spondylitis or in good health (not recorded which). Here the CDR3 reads CASSPGPTGGGTGELFF. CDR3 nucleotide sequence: TGTGCCAGCAGCCCAGGCCCGACAGGGGGCGGAACCGGGGAGCTGTTTTTT. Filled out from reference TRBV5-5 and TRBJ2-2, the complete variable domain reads DAGVTQSPTHLIKTRGQQVTLRCSPISGHKSVSWYQQVLGQGPQFIFQYYEKEERGRGNFPDRFSARQFPNYSSELNVNALLLGDSALYLCASSPGPTGGGTGELFFGEGSRLTVL.